This entry features one TCR beta chain sequence. Its antigen is not identified. The sample belongs to a study of T cells expressing NK-cell markers. Study details: In sorted CD3+CD56+NKG2C+, CD3+CD56+NKG2C- and CD3+CD56-NKG2C+ T cells, TCR beta repertoires were obtained. Out of eight donors sequenced, seven tested HCMV-seropositive and the remaining one seronegative.

Whole-study findings and limits: These clonotypes also led the CD3+CD56-NKG2C+ fraction in a few donors.

From its re-call of the 5' RACE reads, TCRdb lists each CDR3 protein once, without DNA. The specimen's table records 200,000 to 300,000 distinct CDR3 sequences. The sequenced sample consisted of blood T cells: a sorted CD56 or NKG2C T cell subset, CD4+ or CD8+ T cells, or bulk PBMC T cells (not recorded which). The receptor's source is a man between 18 and 35 years old in good health.

The CDR3 sequence is CASSQDSYGYTF. V is TRBV6-2 or TRBV6-3 and J is TRBJ1-2; absent DNA, TCRdb's TRBD1 call cannot be checked. The CDR3 has 12 amino acids. Germline assignment: CDR1 MNHEY and CDR2 SVGEGT.